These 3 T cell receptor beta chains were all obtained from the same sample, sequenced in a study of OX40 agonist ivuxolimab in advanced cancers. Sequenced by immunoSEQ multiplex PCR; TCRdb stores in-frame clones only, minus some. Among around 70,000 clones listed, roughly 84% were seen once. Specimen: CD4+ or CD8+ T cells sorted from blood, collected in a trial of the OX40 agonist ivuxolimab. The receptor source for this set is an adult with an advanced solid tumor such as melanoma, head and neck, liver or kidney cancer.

DNA for the CDR3: TGTGCCACCAGCAGAGATCTTATCAGGGAGAACTATGGCTACACCTTC. It translates to CATSRDLIRENYGYTF. V and J are TRBV15 and TRBJ1-2, with D tentatively TRBD1 (5 bases). V dropped 0 bases and J dropped 2 bases, with 13 bases sitting between them. The CDR3 totals 16 residues. In germline, CDR1 is LNHNV, CDR2 YYDKDF (reference sequence).

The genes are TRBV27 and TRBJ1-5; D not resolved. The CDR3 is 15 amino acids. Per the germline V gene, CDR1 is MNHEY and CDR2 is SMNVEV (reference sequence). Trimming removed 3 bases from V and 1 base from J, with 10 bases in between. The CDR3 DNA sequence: TGTGCCAGCAGTTTGGGTCCCATGAGCAATCAGCCCCAGCATTTT. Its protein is CASSLGPMSNQPQHF.

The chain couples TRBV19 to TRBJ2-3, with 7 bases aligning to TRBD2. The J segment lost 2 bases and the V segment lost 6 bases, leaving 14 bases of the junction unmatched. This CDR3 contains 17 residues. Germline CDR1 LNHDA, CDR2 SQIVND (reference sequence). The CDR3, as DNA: TGTGCCAGTAGAGACGGAGGACTAGAGTTCCACACAGATACGCAGTATTTT. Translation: CASRDGGLEFHTDTQYF.